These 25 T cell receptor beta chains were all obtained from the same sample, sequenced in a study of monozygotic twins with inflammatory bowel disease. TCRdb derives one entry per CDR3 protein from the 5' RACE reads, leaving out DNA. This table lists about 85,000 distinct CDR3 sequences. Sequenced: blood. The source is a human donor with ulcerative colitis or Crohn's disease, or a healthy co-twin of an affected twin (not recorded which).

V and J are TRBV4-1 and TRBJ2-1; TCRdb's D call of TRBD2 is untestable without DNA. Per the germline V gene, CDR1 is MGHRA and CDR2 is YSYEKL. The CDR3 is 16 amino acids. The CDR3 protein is CASSRVAGGRLNEQFF.

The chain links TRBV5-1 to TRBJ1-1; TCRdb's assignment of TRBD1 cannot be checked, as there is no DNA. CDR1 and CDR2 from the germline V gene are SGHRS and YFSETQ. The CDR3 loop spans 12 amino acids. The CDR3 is CASSDRGDEAFF. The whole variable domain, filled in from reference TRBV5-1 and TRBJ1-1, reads KAGVTQTPRYLIKTRGQQVTLSCSPISGHRSVSWYQQTPGQGLQFLFEYFSETQRNKGNFPGRFSGRQFSNSRSEMNVSTLELGDSALYLCASSDRGDEAFFGQGTRLTVV.

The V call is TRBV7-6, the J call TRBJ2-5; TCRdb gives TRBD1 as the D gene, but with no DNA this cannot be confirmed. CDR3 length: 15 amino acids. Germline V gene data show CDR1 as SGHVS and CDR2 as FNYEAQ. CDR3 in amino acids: CASSHPGHKRETQYF.

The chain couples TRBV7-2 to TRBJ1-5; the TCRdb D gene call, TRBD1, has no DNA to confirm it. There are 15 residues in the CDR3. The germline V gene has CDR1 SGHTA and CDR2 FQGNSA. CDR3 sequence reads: CASSLGGYLNQPQHF.

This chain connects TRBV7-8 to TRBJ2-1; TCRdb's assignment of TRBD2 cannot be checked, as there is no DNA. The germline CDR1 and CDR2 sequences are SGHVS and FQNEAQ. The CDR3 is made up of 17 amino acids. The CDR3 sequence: CASQRFLGTSPPNEQFF.

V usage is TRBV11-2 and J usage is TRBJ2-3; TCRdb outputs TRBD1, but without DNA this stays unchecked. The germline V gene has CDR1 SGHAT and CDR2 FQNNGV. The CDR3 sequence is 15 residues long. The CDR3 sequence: CASSLAQGSTDTQYF.

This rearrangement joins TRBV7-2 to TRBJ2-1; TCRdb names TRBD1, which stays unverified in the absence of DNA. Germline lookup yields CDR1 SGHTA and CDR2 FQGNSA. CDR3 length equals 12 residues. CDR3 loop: CASRRGYNEQFF.

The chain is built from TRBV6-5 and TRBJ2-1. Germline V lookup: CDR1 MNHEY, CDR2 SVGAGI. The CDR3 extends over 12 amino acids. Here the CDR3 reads CASSYVDGYLFF.

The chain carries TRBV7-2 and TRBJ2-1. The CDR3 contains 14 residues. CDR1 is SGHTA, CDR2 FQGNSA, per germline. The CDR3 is CASSLGTTGNEQFF.

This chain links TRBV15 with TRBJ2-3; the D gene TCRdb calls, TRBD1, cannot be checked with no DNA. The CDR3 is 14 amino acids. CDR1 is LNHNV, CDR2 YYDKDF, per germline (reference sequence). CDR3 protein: CATSRGGSTDTQYF. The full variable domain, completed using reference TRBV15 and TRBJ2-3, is DAMVIQNPRYQVTQFGKPVTLSCSQTLNHNVMYWYQQKSSQAPKLLFHYYDKDFNNEADTPDNFQSRRPNTSFCFLDIRSPGLGDTAMYLCATSRGGSTDTQYFGPGTRLTVL.

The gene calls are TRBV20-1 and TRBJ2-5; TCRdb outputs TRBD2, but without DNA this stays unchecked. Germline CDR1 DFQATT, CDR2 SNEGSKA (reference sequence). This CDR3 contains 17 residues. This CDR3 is CSASPGGSGSKSETQYF.

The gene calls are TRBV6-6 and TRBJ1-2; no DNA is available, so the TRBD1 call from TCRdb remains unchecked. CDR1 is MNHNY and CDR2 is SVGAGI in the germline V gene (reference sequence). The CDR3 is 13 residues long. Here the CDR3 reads CASSEGPNYGYTF.

The CDR3 loop reads CATSDQQGGDSKNIQYF. The chain carries TRBV24-1 and TRBJ2-4; as DNA is missing, the TRBD1 call by TCRdb cannot be tested. The CDR3 spans 17 residues. Germline-derived CDR1 and CDR2 are KGHDR and SFDVKD.

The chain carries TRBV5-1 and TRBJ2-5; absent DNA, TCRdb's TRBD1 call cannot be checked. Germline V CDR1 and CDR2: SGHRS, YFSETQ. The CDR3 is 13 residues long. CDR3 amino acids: CASSLGDTGTQYF.

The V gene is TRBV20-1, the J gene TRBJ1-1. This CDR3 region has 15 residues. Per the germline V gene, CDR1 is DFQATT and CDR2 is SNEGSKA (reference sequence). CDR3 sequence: CSARKGVSVNTEAFF.

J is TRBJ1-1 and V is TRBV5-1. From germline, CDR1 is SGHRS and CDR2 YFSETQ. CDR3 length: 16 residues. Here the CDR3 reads CASSLVLFRPNTEAFF.

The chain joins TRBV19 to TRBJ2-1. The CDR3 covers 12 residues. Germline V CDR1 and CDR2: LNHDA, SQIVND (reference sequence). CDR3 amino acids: CASSNSYNEQFF.

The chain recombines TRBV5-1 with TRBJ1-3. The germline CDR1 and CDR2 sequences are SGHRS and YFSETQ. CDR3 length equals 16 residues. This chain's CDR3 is CASSLNQGLSGNTIYF.

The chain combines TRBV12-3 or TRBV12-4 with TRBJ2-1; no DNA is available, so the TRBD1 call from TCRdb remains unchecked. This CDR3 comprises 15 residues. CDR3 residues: CASSFFQGAGNEQFF.

This CDR3 reads CASSVPGPNAVSVYEQYF. The V gene is TRBV6-4, the J gene TRBJ2-7; the D call from TCRdb, TRBD1, cannot be confirmed without DNA. Germline V gene lookup returns CDR1 MRHNA and CDR2 SNTAGT. CDR3 length: 18 amino acids.

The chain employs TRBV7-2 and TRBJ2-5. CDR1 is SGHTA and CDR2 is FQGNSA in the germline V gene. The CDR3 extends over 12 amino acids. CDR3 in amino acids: CASSSYQETQYF.

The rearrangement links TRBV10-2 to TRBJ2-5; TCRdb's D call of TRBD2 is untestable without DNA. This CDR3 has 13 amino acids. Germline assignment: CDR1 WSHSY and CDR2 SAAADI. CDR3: CASRRGLEETQYF.

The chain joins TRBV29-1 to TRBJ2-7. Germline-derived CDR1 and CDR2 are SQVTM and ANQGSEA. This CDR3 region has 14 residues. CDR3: CSVGGSANSYEQYF.

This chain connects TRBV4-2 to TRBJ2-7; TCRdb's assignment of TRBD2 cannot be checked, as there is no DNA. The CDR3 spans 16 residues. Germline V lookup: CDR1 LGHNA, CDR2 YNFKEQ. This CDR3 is CASSQDSGGAMYEQYF.

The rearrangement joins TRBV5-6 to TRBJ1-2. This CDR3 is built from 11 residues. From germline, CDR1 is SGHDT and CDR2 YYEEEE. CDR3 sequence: CASSLGGGYTF.